Listed here is a single T cell receptor (beta chain). These data belong to a study of shared clonotypes between healthy human individuals. Method: immunoSEQ multiplex PCR; TCRdb's copy keeps in-frame clones and lacks some. The sample holds 700,000 or so clones, around 72% seen once. The CDR3 length is 19 residues. Per germline, CDR1 WSHSY and CDR2 SAAADI. Trimming shortened V by 0 bases and J by 0 bases, and 18 bases separated the two germline ends. The source material was memory CD4+ T cells sorted from blood. Subset given: CD45RA-negative fraction. The gene calls are TRBV10-2 and TRBJ1-5; no reliable D call. The TCR comes from a woman aged 25-40 years in good health. The CDR3 coding sequence is TGCGCCAGCAGTGAGTCGCCGCGGAGGGCGGTCTATAGCAATCAGCCCCAGCATTTT. Translating gives CASSESPRRAVYSNQPQHF.